This T cell receptor (beta chain) was sequenced during a study of T cells after yellow fever vaccination. Germline CDR1 SEHNR, CDR2 FQNEAQ (reference sequence). The length of the CDR3 is 14 residues. V was clipped by 4 bases and J by 4 bases, with 14 bases between them. Note on this clonotype: Its antigen is as yet unknown.

Study results and caveats: A secondary response was less intense yet reached its peak sooner, at day 5 versus 15. Sorted repertoires could include abundant contaminating clonotypes from bulk cells. The CD4 and CD8 compartments had a small share of their clonotypes in common.

TCRdb fed the 5' RACE reads into MiXCR, producing one record per CDR3 protein. The sample comprises some 600,000 distinct CDR3 sequences, approximately 13% of which are singletons, and more than 12% rests with the top ten. The V gene is TRBV7-9, the J gene TRBJ2-7; tentative D call: TRBD1 (5 bases). This sample comprised PBMCs, obtained on the day of the yellow fever booster vaccination. The TCR comes from a young man who received the YFV17D yellow fever vaccine. CDR3 in amino acids: CASSSYRTVYEQYF. As DNA, the CDR3 is TGTGCCAGCAGCTCCTACAGGACGGTTTACGAGCAGTACTTC. Filled out from reference TRBV7-9 and TRBJ2-7, the complete variable domain reads DTGVSQNPRHKITKRGQNVTFRCDPISEHNRLYWYRQTLGQGPEFLTYFQNEAQLEKSRLLSDRFSAERPKGSFSTLEIQRTEQGDSAMYLCASSSYRTVYEQYFGPGTRLTVT.